A single sample is the source of the 24 T cell receptor beta chains below, sequenced in a study of T cell responses to AZD1222 COVID-19 vaccine. Method: immunoSEQ multiplex PCR; TCRdb's copy keeps in-frame clones and lacks some. The sample has some 150,000 clones, 87% seen once. Sequences were derived from peripheral blood, sampled 28 days after the second AZD1222 dose. All receptors derive from an adult who received the AZD1222 COVID-19 vaccine.

This chain connects TRBV19 to TRBJ2-7, with 10 bases fitting TRBD1. Germline CDR1 reads LNHDA; CDR2 reads SQIVND (reference sequence). V was pared by 4 bases and J by 1 base, with 4 bases of the junction left unmatched. The CDR3 loop spans 15 amino acids. CDR3 in DNA: TGTGCCAGTAGTAAGCGACAGGGGGCATCCTACGAGCAGTACTTC. Translation: CASSKRQGASYEQYF.

This chain connects TRBV10-3 to TRBJ2-1, with 8 bases aligning to TRBD2. The CDR3 extends over 15 amino acids. Per germline, CDR1 ENHRY and CDR2 SYGVKD. V lost 7 bases, J lost 3 bases, and 8 bases stayed unmatched. CDR3 amino acids: CAIKSAGGNYNEQFF. DNA for the CDR3: TGTGCCATCAAAAGCGCGGGAGGAAACTACAATGAGCAGTTCTTC.

Worth noting for this clone: Because the CDR3's place on the DNA is in doubt, the DNA is left out and the CDR3 is given as listed by TCRdb. The genes are TRBV7-2 and TRBJ2-7. CDR1 and CDR2 from the germline V gene are SGHTA and FQGNSA. The CDR3 has 14 residues if both end residues are counted. Here the CDR3 reads CASSLEWGPGARYF.

This clone came up a few times. This chain links TRBV6-1 with TRBJ1-2, with D uncertain. With 1 base removed from V and 6 bases from J, the gap between germline ends came to 12 bases. CDR1 is MNHNS, CDR2 SASEGT, per germline. The CDR3 loop spans 14 amino acids. The CDR3: CASSEVYDPHGYTF. The CDR3 DNA reads TGTGCCAGCAGTGAAGTTTACGACCCTCATGGCTACACCTTC.

The chain joins TRBV30 to TRBJ2-3, with 12 nucleotides matching TRBD2. This CDR3 spans 14 amino acids. Germline V gene lookup returns CDR1 GTSNPN and CDR2 SVGIG (reference sequence). Trimming cost V 7 bases and J 0 bases; bases outside gene matches: 2. The CDR3 spells CASGLAGSTDTQYF. CDR3 coding DNA: TGTGCCTCAGGACTAGCGGGGAGCACAGATACGCAGTATTTT.

The chain carries TRBV5-1 and TRBJ1-1, with 7 bases aligning to TRBD1. CDR3 length equals 15 residues. The trim removed 3 bases at V and 0 bases at J, leaving 5 bases unmatched. Germline CDR1 and CDR2: SGHRS and YFSETQ. The CDR3 sequence: CASSSGQTMNTEAFF. The CDR3 region has the DNA TGCGCCAGCAGCTCGGGACAGACGATGAACACTGAAGCTTTCTTT.

The CDR3 region has the DNA TGCGCCAGCAGCCAAGGGCAGGGGACCTACAATGAGCAGTTCTTC. Its protein product is CASSQGQGTYNEQFF. The rearrangement joins TRBV4-3 to TRBJ2-1; tentatively, D is TRBD1 (6 bases). Trimming stripped 1 base from V and 2 bases from J, with 9 bases between. In germline, CDR1 is LGHNA, CDR2 YSLEER. CDR3 size: 15 residues.

This chain uses TRBV28 with TRBJ2-5; the D gene is possibly TRBD2 (5 bases). This CDR3 contains 14 residues. The V gene's germline CDR1 is MDHEN and CDR2 SYDVKM. Trimming stripped 6 bases from V and 4 bases from J, with 15 bases between. The CDR3 nucleotides read TGTGCCAGCAGATCCGGGGAAGCAGGAGAGACCCAGTACTTC. Translated, it gives CASRSGEAGETQYF. The entire variable domain, with the rest obtained from reference TRBV28 and TRBJ2-5, is as follows: DVKVTQSSRYLVKRTGEKVFLECVQDMDHENMFWYRQDPGLGLRLIYFSYDVKMKEKGDIPEGYSVSREKKERFSLILESASTNQTSMYLCASRSGEAGETQYFGPGTRLLVL.

The chain links TRBV11-3 to TRBJ2-1; perhaps D is TRBD1 or TRBD2 (5 bases each). The V gene's germline CDR1 is SGHNT and CDR2 YENEEA. This CDR3 contains 12 residues. V was clipped by 5 bases and J by 8 bases, with 10 bases between them. Written as DNA, the CDR3 is TGTGCCAGCAGCGCCGGGGACGATGAGCAGTTCTTC. Translation: CASSAGDDEQFF.

Only a few counts were recorded for this clone. This rearrangement joins TRBV4-3 to TRBJ1-4; no firm D call. The CDR3 is 15 residues long. The germline CDR1 and CDR2 sequences are LGHNA and YSLEER. V was trimmed by 0 bases and J by 3 bases, leaving 8 bases between them. The CDR3 sequence: CASSQDSEANEKLFF. The CDR3 bases are TGCGCCAGCAGCCAAGATTCGGAGGCTAATGAAAAACTGTTTTTT.

The chain links TRBV7-2 to TRBJ2-1; weak D call: TRBD2 (6 bases). The CDR3 consists of 17 residues. V gave up 5 bases and J gave up 4 bases, with 21 bases separating them. Germline V gene sequence: CDR1 SGHTA, CDR2 FQGNSA. The CDR3 sequence: CASSQNLPILAYNEQFF. For the CDR3, the DNA is TGTGCCAGCAGCCAAAACTTACCTATACTAGCATACAATGAGCAGTTCTTC.

The J gene is TRBJ1-5, the V gene TRBV7-2; D is uncertain. The CDR3 is 13 amino acids. CDR1 and CDR2 from the germline V gene are SGHTA and FQGNSA. The V end lost 0 bases, the J end lost 6 bases, and 6 bases lay between the germline ends. The CDR3 protein is CASSLALGQPQHF. The DNA for the CDR3 is TGTGCCAGCAGCTTAGCGCTGGGTCAGCCCCAGCATTTT.

The chain employs TRBV19 and TRBJ2-7; TRBD1 agrees at 7 bases. Germline loops: CDR1 LNHDA, CDR2 SQIVND (reference sequence). V shed 4 bases, J shed 4 bases, and the junction held 7 bases outside the gene matches. The CDR3 consists of 14 residues. The CDR3 here is CASSRQGLLYEQYF. As DNA, the CDR3 is TGTGCCAGTAGTAGACAGGGCCTGTTGTACGAGCAGTACTTC.

This clone was detected only once. The CDR3 bases are TGTGCCAGCAGCTTGGGTGTAGGGCTGATAGCTTTCTTT. This codes for CASSLGVGLIAFF. This sequence joins TRBV5-6 and TRBJ1-1, with D hard to call. The CDR3 is made up of 13 amino acids. CDR1 and CDR2 (germline): SGHDT, YYEEEE. Trimming stripped 0 bases from V and 10 bases from J, with 13 bases between.

V is TRBV6-6 and J is TRBJ2-1; D is possibly TRBD2 (6 bases). This CDR3 is 12 amino acids long. Germline assignment: CDR1 MNHNY and CDR2 SVGAGI (reference sequence). V was pared by 8 bases and J by 3 bases, with 8 bases between. CDR3 residues: CASGRFYNEQFF. The CDR3 DNA is TGTGCCAGCGGGAGGTTCTACAATGAGCAGTTCTTC.

The chain employs TRBV30 and TRBJ1-6; unclear D gene. This CDR3 is 13 amino acids long. Trimming took 0 bases from V and 11 from J, leaving 11 bases between them. Per the germline V gene, CDR1 is GTSNPN and CDR2 is SVGIG (reference sequence). The CDR3 region has the DNA TGTGCCTGGAGTGTATCCGGGTCAGCACCCCTCCACTTT. The encoded protein is CAWSVSGSAPLHF.

The chain's CDR3 is CASSQNRGTFGNHEKLFF. The CDR3 nucleotides are TGTGCCAGCTCCCAAAACAGGGGTACTTTCGGTAATCATGAAAAACTGTTTTTT. The chain couples TRBV18 to TRBJ1-4; 7 bases line up with TRBD1. V trimming: 6 bases; J trimming: 6 bases; junction bases outside the gene matches: 19. Per germline, CDR1 KGHSH and CDR2 LQKENI. The CDR3 contains 18 residues.

The chain uses TRBV2 and TRBJ2-7; possibly TRBD2 for D (6 bases). V lost 6 bases and J lost 2, with 20 bases in between. The CDR3 totals 16 residues. Germline lookup yields CDR1 SNHLY and CDR2 FYNNEI. The CDR3 sequence is CASRGGVGTAPYEQYF. In DNA, the CDR3 is TGTGCCAGCAGAGGAGGGGTGGGGACGGCCCCCTACGAGCAGTACTTC. The full variable domain, rest sourced from reference TRBV2 and TRBJ2-7, is EPEVTQTPSHQVTQMGQEVILRCVPISNHLYFYWYRQILGQKVEFLVSFYNNEISEKSEIFDDQFSVERPDGSNFTLKIRSTKLEDSAMYFCASRGGVGTAPYEQYFGPGTRLTVT.

This chain connects TRBV4-3 to TRBJ1-1; D is unclear. Germline lookup yields CDR1 LGHNA and CDR2 YSLEER. V was clipped by 0 bases and J by 11 bases, with 13 bases between them. CDR3 length: 13 residues. The CDR3 nucleotides read TGCGCCAGCAGCCAAGATGTCCTCGGAAGGGCTTTCTTT. Amino acids: CASSQDVLGRAFF.

This chain connects TRBV7-8 to TRBJ1-1, with D perhaps TRBD1 (6 bases). Trimming pared 3 bases from V and 6 bases from J, leaving 11 bases between. The CDR3 loop spans 13 amino acids. From germline, CDR1 is SGHVS and CDR2 FQNEAQ. The CDR3 loop is CASSFREGAEAFF. Here the CDR3 DNA reads TGTGCCAGCAGCTTCCGGGAGGGGGCTGAAGCTTTCTTT. The whole variable domain, remainder taken from reference TRBV7-8 and TRBJ1-1, is GAGVSQSPRYKVAKRGQDVALRCDPISGHVSLFWYQQALGQGPEFLTYFQNEAQLDKSGLPSDRFFAERPEGSVSTLKIQRTQQEDSAVYLCASSFREGAEAFFGQGTRLTVV.

This clone is a singleton in its sample. The chain has TRBV7-2 and TRBJ1-3; D unclear. This CDR3 has 16 amino acids. V gave up 5 bases and J gave up 0 bases, with 14 bases separating them. Per germline, CDR1 SGHTA and CDR2 FQGNSA. CDR3 amino acids: CASSVEVLNSGNTIYF. CDR3 nucleotide sequence: TGTGCCAGCAGCGTAGAGGTTCTGAACTCTGGAAACACCATATATTTT.

The chain is built from TRBV11-2 and TRBJ2-1, with TRBD2 as a possible D gene (6 bases). Trimming shortened V by 5 bases and J by 15 bases, and 14 bases separated the two germline ends. This CDR3 is built from 11 residues. The germline V gene encodes CDR1 SGHAT and CDR2 FQNNGV. CDR3 bases: TGTGCCAGCAGCCCCATAGCGGCATTGTTCTTC. It is translated as CASSPIAALFF.

This clone was observed once. The CDR3 region has the DNA TGTGCCAGCAGTTCAAAGACAGGGACCAAATATTGCGAGCAGTACTTC. It yields the protein CASSSKTGTKYCEQYF. V gene TRBV27 combines with J gene TRBJ2-7; 7 nucleotides agree with TRBD1. After removal of 4 bases from V and 6 bases from J, the junction contained 15 bases not matched to a gene. CDR3 length: 16 amino acids. Germline assignment: CDR1 MNHEY and CDR2 SMNVEV (reference sequence).

This clone has a single count. The chain links TRBV28 to TRBJ1-4; maybe TRBD1 (5 bases). Germline loops: CDR1 MDHEN, CDR2 SYDVKM. This CDR3 has 14 amino acids. V was cut by 6 bases and J by 1 base, with 9 bases left in between. The CDR3 is CASRPGGTNEKLFF. DNA of the CDR3: TGTGCCAGCAGGCCGGGGGGAACTAATGAAAAACTGTTTTTT.